The sequence of this TCR beta chain was determined in a study of cytomegalovirus exposure and HLA in healthy donors. Regarding the study as a whole: A later analysis showed HLA-associated TCR beta chains outstripping equally common others in clonal expansion. A link between a missense DCLRE1C variant and TCR beta V- and J-gene trimming emerged from a later analysis. TCR beta sequences reportedly predicted most subjects' HLA-A and HLA-B alleles accurately.

A multiplex PCR was run with 60 Vbeta primers and 13 Jbeta primers. Some clones are missing from TCRdb's copy, which holds only in-frame ones; the method was immunoSEQ multiplex PCR. Of tens of thousands of clones listed, roughly 71% were seen once; the top ten hold about 32%. Only one count was recorded for this clone. Its antigen remains unknown. Healthy individuals who donated bone marrow served as the donors. This CDR3 is built from 13 residues. V was pared by 6 bases and J by 4 bases, with 12 bases between. Germline loops: CDR1 MNHNS, CDR2 SASEGT. The chain uses TRBV6-1 and TRBJ1-1, with a tentative D call TRBD1 (6 bases). Specimen: PBMCs. The TCR was taken from a middle-aged man in good health and CMV-seropositive. CDR3 sequence reads: CASRLGQSTEAFF. Written as DNA, the CDR3 is TGTGCCAGCAGACTTGGACAGTCCACTGAAGCTTTCTTT.